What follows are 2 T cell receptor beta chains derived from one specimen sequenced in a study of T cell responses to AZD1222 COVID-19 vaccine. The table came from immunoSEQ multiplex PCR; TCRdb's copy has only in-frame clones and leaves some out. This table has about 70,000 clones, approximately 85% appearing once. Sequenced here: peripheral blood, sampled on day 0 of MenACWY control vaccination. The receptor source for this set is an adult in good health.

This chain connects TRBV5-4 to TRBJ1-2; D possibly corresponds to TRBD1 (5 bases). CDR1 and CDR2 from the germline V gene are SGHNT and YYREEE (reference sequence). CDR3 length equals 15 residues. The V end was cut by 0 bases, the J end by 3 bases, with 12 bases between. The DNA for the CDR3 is TGTGCCAGCAGCTTGGCCGCAGGGACCTACTATGGCTACACCTTC. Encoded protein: CASSLAAGTYYGYTF.

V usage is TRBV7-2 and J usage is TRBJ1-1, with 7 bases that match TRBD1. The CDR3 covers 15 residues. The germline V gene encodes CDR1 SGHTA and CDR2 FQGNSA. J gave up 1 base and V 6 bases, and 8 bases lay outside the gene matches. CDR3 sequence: CASRRPGQTNTEAFF. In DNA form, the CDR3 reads TGTGCCAGCAGAAGGCCGGGACAGACGAACACTGAAGCTTTCTTT.